One sample yielded the 10 T cell receptor beta chains listed below, sequenced in a study of blood T cell repertoires in COVID-19. Libraries were prepared by immunoSEQ multiplex PCR; TCRdb keeps only in-frame clonotypes and omits some of them. The table has tens of thousands of clones, 80% seen once; the top ten hold about a tenth. Input material: peripheral blood. These receptors all stem from a woman aged 65 to 85 with acute or convalescent COVID-19.

The chain uses TRBV6-4 and TRBJ2-3, with 8 positions matching TRBD2. The CDR3 covers 16 residues. CDR1 and CDR2 (germline): MRHNA, SNTAGT. The trim removed 6 bases at V and 0 bases at J, leaving 8 bases unmatched. The CDR3 coding sequence is TGTGCCAGCAGCCGAACTAGCGGCACTAGCACAGATACGCAGTATTTT. Its translation is CASSRTSGTSTDTQYF.

The count of this clone is one. V usage is TRBV2 and J usage is TRBJ2-1, with TRBD2 matching 7 bases. V trimming: 7 bases; J trimming: 5 bases; junction bases outside the gene matches: 14. Germline loops: CDR1 SNHLY, CDR2 FYNNEI. CDR3 length: 16 residues. The CDR3 bases are TGTGCCAGCATCCTATTAGGGAGGGTTGAGGACAATGAGCAGTTCTTC. Residues: CASILLGRVEDNEQFF.

CDR3 coding DNA: TGTGCCAGCAGCTTAGACAGGGGGTATGGCTACACCTTC. It encodes CASSLDRGYGYTF. The chain is built from TRBV7-2 and TRBJ1-2; TRBD1 matches at 8 bases. The CDR3 extends over 13 amino acids. Germline V gene sequence: CDR1 SGHTA, CDR2 FQGNSA. V lost 1 base, J lost 5 bases, and 0 bases stayed unmatched.

V and J are TRBV11-1 and TRBJ2-2, with unresolved D. The CDR3 spans 14 residues. V gave up 3 bases and J gave up 4 bases, with 9 bases separating them. The germline V gene encodes CDR1 SGHAT and CDR2 FQDESV (reference sequence). CDR3 loop: CASSFSPVTGELFF. The CDR3 bases are TGTGCCAGCAGCTTTAGCCCAGTCACCGGGGAGCTGTTTTTT. Full variable domain (outside the CDR3, taken from reference TRBV11-1 and TRBJ2-2): EAEVAQSPRYKITEKSQAVAFWCDPISGHATLYWYRQILGQGPELLVQFQDESVVDDSQLPKDRFSAERLKGVDSTLKIQPAELGDSAMYLCASSFSPVTGELFFGEGSRLTVL.

This chain connects TRBV5-1 to TRBJ2-5; 7 bases line up with TRBD1. Trimming removed 4 bases from V and 2 bases from J; junction bases left unmatched: 8. The CDR3 totals 15 residues. Per germline, CDR1 SGHRS and CDR2 YFSETQ. The CDR3 DNA reads as TGCGCCAGCAGCCGGATACCGGGACAGCAAGAGACCCAGTACTTC. This codes for CASSRIPGQQETQYF.

J is TRBJ1-1 and V is TRBV29-1; D gene uncertain. Per germline, CDR1 SQVTM and CDR2 ANQGSEA. V was clipped by 4 bases and J by 0 bases, with 12 bases between them. The CDR3 sequence is 14 residues long. The CDR3 sequence: CSVVLWAMNTEAFF. The CDR3 region has the DNA TGCAGCGTTGTTCTATGGGCGATGAACACTGAAGCTTTCTTT.

The chain joins TRBV7-9 to TRBJ1-2; the D gene is possibly TRBD1 (5 bases). This CDR3 has 14 residues. Deletions cut 4 bases from V and 1 base from J, with 10 bases between. Germline loops: CDR1 SEHNR, CDR2 FQNEAQ (reference sequence). The CDR3, as DNA: TGTGCCAGCAGCTACCTACAGGATAACTATGGCTACACCTTC. It yields the protein CASSYLQDNYGYTF.

This clone was found a few times. The V and J genes are TRBV19 and TRBJ1-2; D gene uncertain. CDR1 and CDR2 from the germline V gene are LNHDA and SQIVND (reference sequence). The germline V and J ends were trimmed by 3 bases and 4 bases, with 15 bases remaining between them. The CDR3 spans 15 residues. CDR3 protein: CASSIELRLSYGYTF. As DNA, the CDR3 is TGTGCCAGTAGTATTGAATTACGCCTTAGCTATGGCTACACCTTC. Filled out from reference TRBV19 and TRBJ1-2, the complete variable domain reads DGGITQSPKYLFRKEGQNVTLSCEQNLNHDAMYWYRQDPGQGLRLIYYSQIVNDFQKGDIAEGYSVSREKKESFPLTVTSAQKNPTAFYLCASSIELRLSYGYTFGSGTRLTVV.

This clone was observed a few times. The chain joins TRBV6-5 to TRBJ2-7; 12 bases are shared with TRBD2. Germline loops: CDR1 MNHEY, CDR2 SVGAGI. V lost 5 bases, J lost 5 bases, and 4 bases stayed unmatched. This CDR3 is 14 amino acids long. The chain's CDR3 is CASSLAGGPHEQYF. CDR3 nucleotides: TGTGCCAGCAGTCTAGCGGGGGGGCCCCACGAGCAGTACTTC.

This clone was detected a few times. This chain joins TRBV4-2 and TRBJ2-1; 12 bases are shared with TRBD2. Germline CDR1 and CDR2: LGHNA and YNFKEQ. The CDR3 runs 17 residues. V dropped 0 bases and J dropped 2; count of bases not matched to a gene: 2. CDR3 residues: CASSQEASGGAYNEQFF. CDR3 DNA sequence: TGTGCCAGCAGCCAAGAGGCTAGCGGGGGGGCCTACAATGAGCAGTTCTTC.